This T cell receptor beta chain was identified during a study of CD8 T cell repertoires and HIV-1 epitope variants. Study-level findings and limits: No clonotypes responded to the TAALDMSHF plasma variant; about 5 recognized KF9, one HW9.

To note about this clone: Its target is not known.

CDR1 and CDR2 from the germline V gene are SGHVS and FQNEAQ. The ends lost 5 bases at V and 1 base at J; junction bases unmatched: 7. The CDR3 loop spans 16 amino acids. Using immunoSEQ multiplex PCR, the repertoire was profiled, and TCRdb retains in-frame clones only, with some absent. Of about 5,900 clones listed, about 59% are singletons. The sequence was obtained from a male donor with HIV. Sequenced sample: cultured CD8+ T cells derived from PBMCs. V usage is TRBV7-8 and J usage is TRBJ2-1, with 8 bases that match TRBD2. CDR3 region: CASSESGRGSYNEQFF. The CDR3 DNA sequence: TGTGCCAGCAGCGAAAGCGGGAGAGGGTCCTACAATGAGCAGTTCTTC.